These 14 T cell receptor beta chains originate from one sample sequenced in a study of shared clonotypes between healthy human individuals. Profiled with immunoSEQ multiplex PCR; TCRdb holds only in-frame clones, not every one. The sample holds some 2.1 million clones; around 93% are singletons and the top ten take approximately 1.6%. Only CD45RO-negative cells positively selected for CCR7 counted as naive CD8 cells, so terminally differentiated effector memory CD45RA+ cells were excluded. Sequenced material: naive CD8+ T cells from PBMCs. The receptors derive from a young man in good health. Some clones in this sample may be carry-over from other donors' samples.

V and J are TRBV7-9 and TRBJ2-1; TRBD2 matches 11 bases. The CDR3 consists of 15 residues. V trimming: 3 bases; J trimming: 7 bases; junction bases outside the gene matches: 5. From germline, CDR1 is SEHNR and CDR2 FQNEAQ (reference sequence). CDR3 region: CASSFLAGGWNEQFF. The DNA of the CDR3 is TGTGCCAGCAGCTTTCTAGCGGGAGGTTGGAATGAGCAGTTCTTC.

Worth noting for this clone: Other DNA sequences in this sample translate to the same CDR3. The J gene is TRBJ2-7, the V gene TRBV15, with a tentative D call TRBD1 (6 bases). There are 15 residues in the CDR3. The V gene lost 1 base and the J gene lost 2 bases, with 12 bases spanning the gap. The germline V gene has CDR1 LNHNV and CDR2 YYDKDF (reference sequence). The chain's CDR3 is CATSRGAGETYEQYF. The CDR3 DNA reads TGTGCCACCAGCAGAGGGGCAGGGGAGACCTACGAGCAGTACTTC.

The chain couples TRBV19 to TRBJ1-2, with unresolved D. V was trimmed by 10 bases and J by 4 bases, leaving 16 bases between them. Germline values: CDR1 LNHDA, CDR2 SQIVND (reference sequence). CDR3 size: 13 residues. This CDR3 reads CATSTPRAYGYTF. CDR3 nucleotides: TGTGCCACCTCGACCCCACGGGCCTATGGCTACACCTTC.

The gene calls are TRBV27 and TRBJ2-1; a possible D gene is TRBD2 (5 bases). CDR1 MNHEY and CDR2 SMNVEV come from the germline V gene (reference sequence). This CDR3 is 14 amino acids long. Trimming took 4 bases from V and 3 from J, leaving 10 bases between them. The CDR3 here is CASSSRLNYNEQFF. In nucleotides, the CDR3 is TGTGCCAGCAGTTCTAGACTAAACTACAATGAGCAGTTCTTC.

The rearrangement links TRBV5-4 to TRBJ1-2, with D maybe TRBD1 (6 bases). The CDR3 has 16 amino acids. Germline V gives CDR1 SGHNT, CDR2 YYREEE (reference sequence). V dropped 4 bases and J dropped 0 bases, with 16 bases sitting between them. For the CDR3, the DNA is TGTGCCAGCAGCGTTCATCCGGGACAATCTAACTATGGCTACACCTTC. Translating gives CASSVHPGQSNYGYTF.

The chain employs TRBV27 and TRBJ2-3, with 7 bases lining up with TRBD2. Losses at the gene ends were 3 bases for V and 2 bases for J; bases not matched to a gene: 5. The CDR3 spans 15 residues. CDR1 and CDR2 from the germline V gene are MNHEY and SMNVEV (reference sequence). CDR3 amino acids: CASSFILAATDTQYF. The CDR3 nucleotides are TGTGCCAGCAGTTTCATCCTAGCGGCCACAGATACGCAGTATTTT.

The rearrangement joins TRBV28 to TRBJ2-2, with unresolved D. This CDR3 is 12 amino acids long. Germline V lookup: CDR1 MDHEN, CDR2 SYDVKM. Trimming removed 5 bases from V and 7 bases from J, with 8 bases in between. CDR3 region: CASSPHFGELFF. The DNA for the CDR3 is TGTGCCAGCAGTCCCCATTTCGGGGAGCTGTTTTTT.

The rearrangement joins TRBV6-5 to TRBJ2-1; weak D call: TRBD2 (6 bases). The V gene lost 3 bases and the J gene lost 0 bases, with 9 bases spanning the gap. Germline loops: CDR1 MNHEY, CDR2 SVGAGI. The CDR3 is 15 amino acids. The CDR3 DNA reads as TGTGCCAGCAGTTATGTCGGGGGCTCCTACAATGAGCAGTTCTTC. Protein sequence: CASSYVGGSYNEQFF.

The chain links TRBV6-6 to TRBJ2-5, with TRBD1 as a possible D gene (5 bases). The CDR3 extends over 16 amino acids. Trimming left V 0 bases short and J 1 base short, with 12 bases between. Germline values: CDR1 MNHNY, CDR2 SVGAGI (reference sequence). CDR3 nucleotide sequence: TGTGCCAGCAGTTACTCGAATTGGGGCACCCAAGAGACCCAGTACTTC. Translated, it gives CASSYSNWGTQETQYF.

This chain links TRBV11-3 with TRBJ1-3; no definite D call. The CDR3 totals 13 residues. Looked up from germline, CDR1 is SGHNT and CDR2 is YENEEA. V gave up 3 bases and J gave up 8 bases, with 11 bases separating them. CDR3 sequence: CASSFSRRYTIYF. CDR3 DNA sequence: TGTGCCAGCAGCTTCTCCCGGCGATACACCATATATTTT.

The chain uses TRBV27 and TRBJ2-7, with TRBD2 matching over 8 bases. The CDR3 consists of 15 residues. The V gene end was trimmed by 3 bases and the J gene end by 3 bases; junction bases not matched to a gene: 7. From germline, CDR1 is MNHEY and CDR2 SMNVEV (reference sequence). The CDR3, as DNA: TGTGCCAGCAGTTTCGGTCTAGCGGGTATCTACGAGCAGTACTTC. Its translation: CASSFGLAGIYEQYF.

The chain combines TRBV5-1 with TRBJ1-1; possibly TRBD1 for D (6 bases). There are 17 residues in the CDR3. V dropped 1 base and J dropped 5 bases, with 21 bases sitting between them. Germline V gene data show CDR1 as SGHRS and CDR2 as YFSETQ. The CDR3: CASSLPPKKTGMTEAFF. CDR3 DNA sequence: TGCGCCAGCAGCTTGCCCCCGAAAAAGACAGGCATGACTGAAGCTTTCTTT.

The rearrangement links TRBV27 to TRBJ2-7, with no clear D. Trimming shortened V by 3 bases and J by 6 bases, and 15 bases separated the two germline ends. The CDR3 is 14 amino acids. Germline V gives CDR1 MNHEY, CDR2 SMNVEV (reference sequence). The CDR3 region has the DNA TGTGCCAGCAGTTTCGACTCGGGCCCGGGCGAGCAGTACTTC. Translation gives CASSFDSGPGEQYF.

The gene calls are TRBV4-1 and TRBJ2-1, with 12 bases lining up with TRBD1. In germline, CDR1 is MGHRA, CDR2 YSYEKL. The junction had 4 bases not matched to a gene; V was cut back by 4 bases and J by 9 bases. The CDR3 has 14 residues. CDR3 DNA sequence: TGCGCCAGCAGCCCGGGACAGGGGGCGGGTGAGCAGTTCTTC. Translating it yields CASSPGQGAGEQFF.